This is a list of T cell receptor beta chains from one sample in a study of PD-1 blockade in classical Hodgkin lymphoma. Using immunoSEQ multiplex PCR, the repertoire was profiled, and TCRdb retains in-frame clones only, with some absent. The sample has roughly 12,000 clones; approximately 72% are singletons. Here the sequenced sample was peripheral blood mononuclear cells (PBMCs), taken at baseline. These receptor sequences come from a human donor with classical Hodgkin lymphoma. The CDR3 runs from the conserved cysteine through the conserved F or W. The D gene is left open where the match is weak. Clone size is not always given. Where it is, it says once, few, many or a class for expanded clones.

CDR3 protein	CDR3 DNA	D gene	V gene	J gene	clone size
CASSVATSAETQYF	TGTGCCAGCAGCGTAGCTACTAGCGCGGAGACCCAGTACTTC	TRBD2	TRBV9	TRBJ2-5	-
CASSWASGGLTDTQYF	TGTGCCAGTAGTTGGGCTAGCGGGGGGTTGACAGATACGCAGTATTTT	TRBD2	TRBV19	TRBJ2-3	-
CASSLQGNQPQHF	TGTGCCAGCAGCCTACAGGGTAATCAGCCCCAGCATTTT	-	TRBV7-8	TRBJ1-5	once
CASSIKRNTGELFF	TGTGCCAGTAGTATTAAGAGGAACACCGGGGAGCTGTTTTTT	-	TRBV19	TRBJ2-2	once
CASSYRPGETQYF	TGTGCCAGCAGCTACCGTCCGGGAGAGACCCAGTACTTC	-	TRBV5-1	TRBJ2-5	-
CASSSGRGAPLETQYF	TGTGCCAGCAGCTCAGGGAGAGGGGCCCCTTTAGAGACCCAGTACTTC	-	TRBV11-3	TRBJ2-5	-
CASRANMGGANVLTF	TGTGCCAGTAGGGCCAACATGGGGGGGGCCAACGTCCTGACTTTC	-	TRBV19	TRBJ2-6	-
CASSEAGTANQPQHF	TGCGCCAGCAGTGAGGCCGGGACCGCCAATCAGCCCCAGCATTTT	-	TRBV10-2	TRBJ1-5	-
CASSLGQGAQSTEAFF	TGTGCCAGCAGCTTAGGACAGGGGGCGCAATCTACTGAAGCTTTCTTT	TRBD1	TRBV11-1	TRBJ1-1	-
CASSRRGNTDTQYF	TGTGCCAGCAGCCGACGGGGGAACACAGATACGCAGTATTTT	-	TRBV11-1	TRBJ2-3	-
CASSLERTSFGETQYF	TGCGCCAGCAGCTTGGAGAGGACTAGCTTCGGAGAGACCCAGTACTTC	TRBD2	TRBV5-1	TRBJ2-5	-
CAWSRQGTLHF	TGTGCCTGGAGTCGTCAGGGGACCCTCCACTTT	-	TRBV30	TRBJ1-6	once
CASSQDPSGARWTGELFF	TGCGCCAGCAGCCAAGATCCTAGCGGGGCCCGGTGGACCGGGGAGCTGTTTTTT	TRBD2	TRBV4-3	TRBJ2-2	few
CACPGTYSGNTIYF	TGTGCCTGTCCAGGGACCTACTCTGGAAACACCATATATTTT	-	TRBV30	TRBJ1-3	-
CASSNGGFGGYNGYTF	TGCGCCAGCAGCAACGGGGGATTCGGCGGTTACAATGGCTACACCTTC	-	TRBV5-1	TRBJ1-2	-